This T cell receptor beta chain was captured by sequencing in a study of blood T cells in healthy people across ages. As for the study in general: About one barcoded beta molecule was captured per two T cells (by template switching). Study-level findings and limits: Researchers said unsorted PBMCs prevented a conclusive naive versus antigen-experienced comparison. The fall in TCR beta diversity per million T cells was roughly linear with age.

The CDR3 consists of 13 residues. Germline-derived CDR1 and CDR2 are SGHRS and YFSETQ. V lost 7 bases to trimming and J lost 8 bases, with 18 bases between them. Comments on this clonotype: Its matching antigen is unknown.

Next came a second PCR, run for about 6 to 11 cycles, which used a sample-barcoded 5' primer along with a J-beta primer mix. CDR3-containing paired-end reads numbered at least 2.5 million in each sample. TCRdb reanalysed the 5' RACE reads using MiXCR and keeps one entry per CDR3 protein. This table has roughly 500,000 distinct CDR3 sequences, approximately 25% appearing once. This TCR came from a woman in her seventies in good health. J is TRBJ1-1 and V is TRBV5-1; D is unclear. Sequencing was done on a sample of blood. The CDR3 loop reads CASGQLGGTEAFF. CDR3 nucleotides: TGCGCCAGCGGCCAACTGGGCGGCACCGAAGCTTTCTTT.